This T cell receptor beta chain was sequenced during a study of blood T cells in healthy people across ages. On the study more broadly: Capture by template switching was about one barcoded beta molecule per two T cells.

Primers used in a second PCR of roughly 7 to 12 cycles were a sample-barcoded 5' primer and a J-beta primer mix. TCRdb re-called the 5' RACE reads through MiXCR, storing one row per CDR3 protein. The sample lists over 1,500,000 distinct CDR3 sequences; about two fifths were seen once. Healthy individuals of Caucasian origin from Russia, aged about 6 to 100, served as donors. The CDR3 has 14 amino acids. V lost 7 bases and J 1 base, leaving 13 bases between the germline ends. Per the germline V gene, CDR1 is SGHTA and CDR2 is FQGNSA. The table lists this clonotype with a few counts. Source material: blood. V and J are TRBV7-2 and TRBJ2-5; D might be TRBD1 (7 bases). The TCR originated in a human donor in good health. The CDR3 nucleotides are TGTGCCAGCAACAGGGGCGGGGTCCAAGAGACCCAGTACTTC. Amino acids: CASNRGGVQETQYF.